These 17 T cell receptor beta chains originate from one sample sequenced in a study of identical twins (dated by TCRdb to 2016 to 2017). Library construction relied on 5' RACE. TCRdb shows the sequencer as Illumina HiSeq 2000. The public sequencing data were trimmed at Q25 with fastp and processed into clonotypes with MiXCR by TCRdb, which kept only in-frame beta chains. Every entry covers one CDR3 protein and lists the most common genes and DNA from its rows. In this sample the table shows approximately 680,000 distinct CDR3 sequences, 7.1% of which occur a single time. The ten top clones hold around 1.6% of the sample. This sample was shared with a second study, whose subject was yellow fever vaccine responses in identical twins.

Sequenced input: PBMCs. Source of these receptors: a woman between 18 and 29 years old in good health.

Only a few counts were recorded for this clonotype. The chain recombines TRBV3-1 with TRBJ2-1; D possibly corresponds to TRBD1 (6 bases). V lost 4 bases, J lost 10 bases, and 17 bases lay in between. The length of the CDR3 is 14 residues. Germline V gene sequence: CDR1 LGHDT, CDR2 YNNKEL (reference sequence). CDR3 nucleotides: TGTGCCAGCAGCCTTGGGGGCCCCAGGGCAGAGCAGTTCTTC. The encoded protein is CASSLGGPRAEQFF.

The rearrangement links TRBV5-1 to TRBJ2-1; the D is unclear. CDR1 and CDR2 (germline): SGHRS, YFSETQ. The V end lost 0 bases, the J end lost 3 bases, and 10 bases lay between the germline ends. The CDR3 is 15 amino acids. As DNA, the CDR3 is TGCGCCAGCAGCTTGGACACACCCGACTACAATGAGCAGTTCTTC. Encoded protein: CASSLDTPDYNEQFF.

CDR3 sequence: CASSLGRAIALEKLFF. The CDR3 nucleotides are TGTGCCAGCAGTTTAGGTCGGGCGATAGCTCTTGAAAAACTGTTTTTT. This sequence joins TRBV27 and TRBJ1-4; D not certain. This CDR3 is 16 amino acids long. The germline V and J ends were trimmed by 2 bases and 7 bases, with 17 bases remaining between them. Germline loops: CDR1 MNHEY, CDR2 SMNVEV (reference sequence).

A few counts support this clonotype. The rearrangement uses TRBV29-1 and TRBJ2-5, with 12 bases fitting TRBD1. Trimming cost V 6 bases and J 5 bases; bases outside gene matches: 7. Germline V lookup: CDR1 SQVTM, CDR2 ANQGSEA. This CDR3 comprises 14 residues. The CDR3 loop is CSVGDRGRRETQYF. DNA for the CDR3: TGCAGCGTGGGGGACAGGGGGCGCCGGGAGACCCAGTACTTC. Using reference TRBV29-1 and TRBJ2-5 for the parts outside the CDR3, the full variable domain is SAVISQKPSRDICQRGTSLTIQCQVDSQVTMMFWYRQQPGQSLTLIATANQGSEATYESGFVIDKFPISRPNLTFSTLTVSNMSPEDSSIYLCSVGDRGRRETQYFGPGTRLLVL.

This clonotype was picked up a small number of times. The gene calls are TRBV19 and TRBJ2-1; 12 bases line up with TRBD2. In germline, CDR1 is LNHDA, CDR2 SQIVND (reference sequence). V trimming: 6 bases; J trimming: 3 bases; junction bases outside the gene matches: 6. CDR3 length: 16 amino acids. The CDR3, as DNA: TGTGCCAGTAGCAAGACTAGCGGGGGTTACTACAATGAGCAGTTCTTC. This codes for CASSKTSGGYYNEQFF.

This clonotype was picked up a small number of times. The chain combines TRBV5-1 with TRBJ2-2, with a possible D match to TRBD2 (6 bases). The germline CDR1 and CDR2 sequences are SGHRS and YFSETQ. The CDR3 totals 17 residues. The V end lost 0 bases, the J end lost 2 bases, and 14 bases lay between the germline ends. CDR3 coding DNA: TGCGCCAGCAGCTTGGGATCGACGGGAGCTAACACCGGGGAGCTGTTTTTT. Residues: CASSLGSTGANTGELFF. Looking up the rest from reference TRBV5-1 and TRBJ2-2 gives the full variable domain: KAGVTQTPRYLIKTRGQQVTLSCSPISGHRSVSWYQQTPGQGLQFLFEYFSETQRNKGNFPGRFSGRQFSNSRSEMNVSTLELGDSALYLCASSLGSTGANTGELFFGEGSRLTVL.

The V call is TRBV7-8, the J call TRBJ1-4; 7 positions match TRBD1. Germline CDR1 is SGHVS and CDR2 is FQNEAQ. V was pared by 5 bases and J by 8 bases, with 8 bases of the junction left unmatched. CDR3 size: 14 residues. The CDR3: CASSPGQIGEKLFF. The CDR3 DNA sequence: TGTGCCAGCAGCCCGGGACAGATCGGGGAAAAACTGTTTTTT.

At least ten counts were recorded for this clonotype. This chain links TRBV6-5 with TRBJ1-3; D possibly corresponds to TRBD1 (5 bases). V gave up 2 bases and J gave up 2 bases, with 10 bases separating them. The germline V gene encodes CDR1 MNHEY and CDR2 SVGAGI. The CDR3 length is 15 residues. CDR3 DNA: TGTGCCAGCAGTTACGTGGGAGGGGCTGGAAACACCATATATTTT. Amino acid sequence: CASSYVGGAGNTIYF.

Many counts were recorded for this clonotype. The rearrangement joins TRBV12-3 or TRBV12-4 to TRBJ2-1; TRBD2 matches 12 bases. The CDR3 sequence is 13 residues long. V lost 6 bases, J lost 10 bases, and 4 bases stayed unmatched. The CDR3 here is CASRVGLAGEQFF. CDR3 sequence (DNA): TGTGCCAGCAGGGTCGGACTAGCGGGAGAGCAGTTCTTC.

This clonotype was detected a few times. This chain links TRBV7-8 with TRBJ1-4, with TRBD1 as a possible D gene (6 bases). CDR1 is SGHVS, CDR2 FQNEAQ, per germline. V was trimmed by 8 bases and J by 8 bases, leaving 12 bases between them. CDR3 length: 12 residues. The CDR3 DNA is TGTGCCAGCGGGGCCCAGGGGGAAAAACTGTTTTTT. Residues: CASGAQGEKLFF.

This clonotype was seen at least ten times. This chain's CDR3 is CAISEGGTLRTYEQYF. The CDR3, as DNA: TGTGCCATCAGTGAGGGAGGGACCTTACGAACATACGAGCAGTACTTC. The V and J genes are TRBV10-3 and TRBJ2-7, with TRBD2 as a possible D gene (6 bases). CDR3 length equals 16 residues. Trimming removed 2 bases from V and 4 bases from J, with 18 bases in between. Germline CDR1 and CDR2: ENHRY and SYGVKD.

The chain links TRBV15 to TRBJ1-1; tentative D call: TRBD1 (6 bases). The CDR3 runs 15 residues. The V end lost 2 bases, the J end lost 4 bases, and 14 bases lay between the germline ends. Germline CDR1 and CDR2: LNHNV and YYDKDF (reference sequence). CDR3 DNA sequence: TGTGCCACCAGCAGACCTGCGAACAGGGCCACTGAAGCTTTCTTT. Protein: CATSRPANRATEAFF.

The chain carries TRBV6-1 and TRBJ2-3; 13 nucleotides align to TRBD2. CDR3 length: 14 amino acids. V shed 7 bases and J 5 bases; nucleotides not matched to a gene: 3. Germline CDR1 reads MNHNS; CDR2 reads SASEGT. The CDR3 region has the DNA TGTGCCAGCACCAGACTAGCGGGGGGAGATACGCAGTATTTT. This sequence encodes CASTRLAGGDTQYF.

Ten or more counts support this clonotype. The gene calls are TRBV27 and TRBJ1-1, with no clear D. In germline, CDR1 is MNHEY, CDR2 SMNVEV (reference sequence). This CDR3 is built from 15 residues. V lost 2 bases and J 0 bases, leaving 10 bases between the germline ends. CDR3 sequence (DNA): TGTGCCAGCAGTTTAAGTAACAGTATGAACACTGAAGCTTTCTTT. Translating it yields CASSLSNSMNTEAFF.

With respect to this clonotype: A much larger clone differs from this one at a single base, so this may be a read error. The chain couples TRBV5-1 to TRBJ1-5; 8 nucleotides match TRBD1. This CDR3 spans 14 amino acids. V trimming: 7 bases; J trimming: 7 bases; junction bases outside the gene matches: 10. The V gene's germline CDR1 is SGHRS and CDR2 YFSETQ. CDR3 DNA: TGCGCCAGCGGCATACAGGGGGGCGCCCAGCCCCAGCATTTT. Translating it yields CASGIQGGAQPQHF.

This clonotype was found a few times. V is TRBV3-1 and J is TRBJ1-6, with D hard to call. The germline V and J ends were trimmed by 2 bases and 7 bases, with 15 bases remaining between them. This CDR3 has 16 residues. Germline V lookup: CDR1 LGHDT, CDR2 YNNKEL (reference sequence). For the CDR3, the DNA is TGTGCCAGCAGCCAAAATGGTCGGGGTAGGAATTCACCCCTCCACTTT. Translating gives CASSQNGRGRNSPLHF.

This clonotype was seen repeatedly, ten times or more. The chain couples TRBV20-1 to TRBJ2-7, with D tentatively TRBD1 or TRBD2 (5 bases each). CDR1 and CDR2 from the germline V gene are DFQATT and SNEGSKA (reference sequence). The length of the CDR3 is 11 residues. Trimming cost V 2 bases and J 5 bases, with 7 bases left between them. CDR3 DNA: TGCAGTGCTAGACGGGGCAACGAGCAGTACGTC. This translates into CSARRGNEQYV.